This TCR beta chain stems from a study of blood T cell repertoires in COVID-19. The protocol was immunoSEQ multiplex PCR, while the TCRdb copy is restricted to in-frame clones and leaves out a portion. The table has 40,000 to 60,000 clones, over 75% seen once; the top ten hold 5.5% to 7%. The V gene lost 2 bases and the J gene lost 4 bases, with 14 bases spanning the gap. The CDR3 is 16 amino acids. Germline V lookup: CDR1 SGHAT, CDR2 FQNNGV. The rearrangement links TRBV11-2 to TRBJ2-2; D is unclear. This receptor was taken from a woman aged 55-75 years with acute or convalescent COVID-19. Material: peripheral blood. CDR3 loop: CASSLHKEMGTGELFF. The CDR3, as DNA: TGTGCCAGCAGCTTACATAAGGAGATGGGCACCGGGGAGCTGTTTTTT. The complete variable domain, with remaining parts taken from reference TRBV11-2 and TRBJ2-2, reads EAGVAQSPRYKIIEKRQSVAFWCNPISGHATLYWYQQILGQGPKLLIQFQNNGVVDDSQLPKDRFSAERLKGVDSTLKIQPAKLEDSAVYLCASSLHKEMGTGELFFGEGSRLTVL.